Listed here are 7 T cell receptor beta chains from one sample, sequenced in a study of cytomegalovirus exposure and HLA in healthy donors. TCRdb keeps only in-frame clones here, not all; method: immunoSEQ multiplex PCR. Here the sample spans approximately 270,000 clones, roughly 85% being singletons. Sequenced: PBMCs. The receptors shown here come from a young woman in good health and CMV-seronegative.

CDR3 residues: CASSPAWDRNIEKLFF. The CDR3 coding sequence is TGTGCCAGCAGTCCCGCGTGGGACAGGAATATTGAAAAACTGTTTTTT. The chain carries TRBV6-6 and TRBJ1-4, with 8 nucleotides matching TRBD1. The CDR3 sequence is 16 residues long. Germline V gene data show CDR1 as MNHNY and CDR2 as SVGAGI (reference sequence). With V trimmed by 5 bases and J by 7 bases, 12 bases remained unmatched.

The J gene is TRBJ2-1, the V gene TRBV9; TRBD2 aligns across 8 bases. J was trimmed by 8 bases and V by 5 bases; bases with no gene match: 6. Germline V gives CDR1 SGDLS, CDR2 YYNGEE. CDR3 length: 13 amino acids. For the CDR3, the DNA is TGTGCCAGCAGAGGGCCCGGGGGGGATGAGCAGTTCTTC. Protein sequence: CASRGPGGDEQFF. Combining the CDR3 with reference TRBV9 and TRBJ2-1 gives the whole variable domain DSGVTQTPKHLITATGQRVTLRCSPRSGDLSVYWYQQSLDQGLQFLIQYYNGEERAKGNILERFSAQQFPDLHSELNLSSLELGDSALYFCASRGPGGDEQFFGPGTRLTVL.

The table lists this clone with a count of one. V and J are TRBV6-5 and TRBJ2-1; 10 bases are shared with TRBD2. Germline CDR1 reads MNHEY; CDR2 reads SVGAGI. CDR3 length: 15 amino acids. The junction had 8 bases not matched to a gene; V was cut back by 6 bases and J by 6 bases. The CDR3 DNA reads TGTGCCAGCAGGCCAGCGGGGGGGCCAACCAATGAGCAGTTCTTC. This encodes CASRPAGGPTNEQFF.

The chain joins TRBV5-1 to TRBJ2-3; 7 positions agree with TRBD2. Germline values: CDR1 SGHRS, CDR2 YFSETQ. J was trimmed by 3 bases and V by 4 bases; bases with no gene match: 8. The CDR3 length is 15 residues. The CDR3 spells CASSPRAGRTDTQYF. The CDR3 DNA reads TGCGCCAGCAGCCCCAGAGCGGGAAGGACAGATACGCAGTATTTT.

The gene calls are TRBV5-8 and TRBJ1-5, with 9 bases matching TRBD1. The germline CDR1 and CDR2 sequences are SGHTS and YDEGEE. CDR3 length: 13 residues. Germline trimming cut 3 bases from V and 9 bases from J; bases unmatched to any gene: 4. The CDR3 DNA follows: TGTGCCAGCAGCTGGGACAGGGAAGGGCCCCAGCATTTT. Translating gives CASSWDREGPQHF.

The gene calls are TRBV27 and TRBJ1-1; 7 nucleotides match TRBD1. The germline V gene has CDR1 MNHEY and CDR2 SMNVEV (reference sequence). V lost 4 bases to trimming and J lost 1 base; unmatched junction nucleotides: 12. This CDR3 contains 17 residues. CDR3 in amino acids: CASSYGTEGGPNTEAFF. CDR3 nucleotides: TGTGCCAGCAGTTACGGGACAGAAGGGGGACCGAACACTGAAGCTTTCTTT.

This clone has only a few counts. The chain has TRBV5-8 and TRBJ1-5; 7 nucleotides align to TRBD1. In germline, CDR1 is SGHTS, CDR2 YDEGEE. This CDR3 spans 15 amino acids. Germline trimming cut 2 bases from V and 4 bases from J; bases unmatched to any gene: 6. CDR3 loop: CASSFTTTGNQPQHF. For the CDR3, the DNA is TGTGCCAGCAGCTTCACGACGACAGGGAATCAGCCCCAGCATTTT.